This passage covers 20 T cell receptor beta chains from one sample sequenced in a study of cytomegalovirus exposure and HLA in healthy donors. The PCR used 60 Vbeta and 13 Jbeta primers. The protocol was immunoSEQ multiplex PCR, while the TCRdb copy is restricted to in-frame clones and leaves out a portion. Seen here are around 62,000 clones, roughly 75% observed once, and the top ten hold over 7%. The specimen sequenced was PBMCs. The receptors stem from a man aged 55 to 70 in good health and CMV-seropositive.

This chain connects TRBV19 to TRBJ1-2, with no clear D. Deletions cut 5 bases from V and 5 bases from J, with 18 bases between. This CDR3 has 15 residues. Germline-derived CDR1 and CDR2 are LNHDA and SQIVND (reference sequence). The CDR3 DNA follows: TGTGCCAGTAGTCAAGACGGCCAGGCGCGTTATGGCTACACCTTC. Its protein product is CASSQDGQARYGYTF. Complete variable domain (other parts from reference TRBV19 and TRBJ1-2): DGGITQSPKYLFRKEGQNVTLSCEQNLNHDAMYWYRQDPGQGLRLIYYSQIVNDFQKGDIAEGYSVSREKKESFPLTVTSAQKNPTAFYLCASSQDGQARYGYTFGSGTRLTVV.

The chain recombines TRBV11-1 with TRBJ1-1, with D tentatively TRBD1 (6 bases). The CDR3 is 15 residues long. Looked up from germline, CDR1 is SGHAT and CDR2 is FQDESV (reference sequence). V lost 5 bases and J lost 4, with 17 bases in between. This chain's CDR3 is CASSQPQGLVTEAFF. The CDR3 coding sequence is TGTGCCAGCAGCCAACCTCAGGGGTTGGTCACTGAAGCTTTCTTT.

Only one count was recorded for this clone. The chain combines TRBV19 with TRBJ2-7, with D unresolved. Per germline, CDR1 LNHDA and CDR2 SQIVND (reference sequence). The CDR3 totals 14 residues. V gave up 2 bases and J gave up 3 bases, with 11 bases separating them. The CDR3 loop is CASSIRQDSYEQYF. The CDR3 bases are TGTGCCAGTAGTATACGGCAGGATAGCTACGAGCAGTACTTC.

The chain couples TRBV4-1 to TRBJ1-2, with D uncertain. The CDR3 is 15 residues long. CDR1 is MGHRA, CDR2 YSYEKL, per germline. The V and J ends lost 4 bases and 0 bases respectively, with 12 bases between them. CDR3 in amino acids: CASSLEAAANYGYTF. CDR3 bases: TGCGCCAGCAGCCTTGAGGCAGCAGCTAACTATGGCTACACCTTC.

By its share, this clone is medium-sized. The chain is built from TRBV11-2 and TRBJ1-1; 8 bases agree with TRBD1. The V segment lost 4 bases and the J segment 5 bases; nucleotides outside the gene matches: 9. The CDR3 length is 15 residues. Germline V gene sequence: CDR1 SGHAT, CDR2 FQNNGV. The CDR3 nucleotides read TGTGCCAGCAGCTCCAGGACAGGGTGGGATACTGAAGCTTTCTTT. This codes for CASSSRTGWDTEAFF.

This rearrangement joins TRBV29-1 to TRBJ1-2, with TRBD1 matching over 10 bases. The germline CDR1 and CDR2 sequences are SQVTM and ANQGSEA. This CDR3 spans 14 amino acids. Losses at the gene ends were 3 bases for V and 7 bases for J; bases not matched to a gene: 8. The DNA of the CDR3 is TGCAGCGTTGACCGACAGGGGGCTCGGAGTGGCTACACCTTC. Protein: CSVDRQGARSGYTF.

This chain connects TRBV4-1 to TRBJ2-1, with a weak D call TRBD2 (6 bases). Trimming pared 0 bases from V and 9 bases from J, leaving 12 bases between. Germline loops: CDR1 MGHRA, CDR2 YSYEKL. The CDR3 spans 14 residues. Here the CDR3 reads CASSQEEGRGEQFF. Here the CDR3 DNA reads TGCGCCAGCAGCCAAGAGGAGGGACGGGGTGAGCAGTTCTTC.

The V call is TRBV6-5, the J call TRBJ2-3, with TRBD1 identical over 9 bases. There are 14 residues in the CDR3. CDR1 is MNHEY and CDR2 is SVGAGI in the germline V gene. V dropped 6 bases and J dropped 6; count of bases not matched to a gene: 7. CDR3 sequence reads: CASRADRGIDTQYF. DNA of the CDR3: TGTGCCAGCAGGGCAGACAGGGGGATTGATACGCAGTATTTT.

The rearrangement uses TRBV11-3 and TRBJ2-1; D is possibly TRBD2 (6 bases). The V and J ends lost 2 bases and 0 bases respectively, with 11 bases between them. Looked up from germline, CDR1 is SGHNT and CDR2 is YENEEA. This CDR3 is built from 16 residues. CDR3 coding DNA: TGTGCCAGCAGCTTACCCCGGGACTTCTCCTACAATGAGCAGTTCTTC. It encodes CASSLPRDFSYNEQFF.

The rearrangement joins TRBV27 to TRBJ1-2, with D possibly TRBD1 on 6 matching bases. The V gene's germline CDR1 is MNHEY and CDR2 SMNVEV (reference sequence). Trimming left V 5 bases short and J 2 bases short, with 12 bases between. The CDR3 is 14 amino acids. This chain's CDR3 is CASSKQGYNYGYTF. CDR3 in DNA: TGTGCCAGCAGTAAACAGGGTTACAACTATGGCTACACCTTC.

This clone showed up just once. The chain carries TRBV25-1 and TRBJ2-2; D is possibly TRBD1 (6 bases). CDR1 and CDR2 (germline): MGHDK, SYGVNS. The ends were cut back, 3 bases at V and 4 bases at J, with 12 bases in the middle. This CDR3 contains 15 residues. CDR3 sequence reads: CASSESRGPTGELFF. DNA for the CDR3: TGTGCCAGCAGTGAGTCCAGGGGCCCCACCGGGGAGCTGTTTTTT.

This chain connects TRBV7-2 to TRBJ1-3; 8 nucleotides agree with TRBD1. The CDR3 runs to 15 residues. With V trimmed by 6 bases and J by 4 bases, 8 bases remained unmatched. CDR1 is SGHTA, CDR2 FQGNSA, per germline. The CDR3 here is CASSRDRSQGNTIYF. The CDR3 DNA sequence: TGTGCCAGCAGTCGGGACAGGTCTCAAGGAAACACCATATATTTT.

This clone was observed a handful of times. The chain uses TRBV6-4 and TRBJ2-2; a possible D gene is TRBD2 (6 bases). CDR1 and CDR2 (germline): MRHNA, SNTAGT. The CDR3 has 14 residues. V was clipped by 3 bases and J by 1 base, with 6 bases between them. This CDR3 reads CASSEEGNTGELFF. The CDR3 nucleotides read TGTGCCAGCAGTGAGGAGGGGAACACCGGGGAGCTGTTTTTT.

The DNA for the CDR3 is TGTGCCATCAGTGACCCCTCGACTAGCGGGGGACTCTACGAGCAGTACTTC. Residues: CAISDPSTSGGLYEQYF. V is TRBV10-3 and J is TRBJ2-7; 12 bases map to TRBD2. CDR3 size: 17 residues. J lost 3 bases, V lost 3 bases, and 9 bases had no gene match. CDR1 and CDR2 (germline): ENHRY, SYGVKD.

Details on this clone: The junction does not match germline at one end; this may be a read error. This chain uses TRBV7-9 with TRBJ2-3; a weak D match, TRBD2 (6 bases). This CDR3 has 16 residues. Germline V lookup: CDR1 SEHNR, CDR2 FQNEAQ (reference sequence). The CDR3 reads CASRPLGGVSTDTQYF. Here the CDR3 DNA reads TGTGCCAGCAGACCCCTTGGAGGGGTGAGCACAGACACGCAGTATTTT.

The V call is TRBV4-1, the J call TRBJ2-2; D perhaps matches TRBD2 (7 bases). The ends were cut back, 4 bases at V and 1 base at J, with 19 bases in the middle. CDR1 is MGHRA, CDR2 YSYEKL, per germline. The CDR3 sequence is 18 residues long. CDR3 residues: CASSLPRDGGQNTGELFF. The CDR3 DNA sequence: TGCGCCAGCAGCCTCCCTAGAGACGGGGGGCAGAACACCGGGGAGCTGTTTTTT.

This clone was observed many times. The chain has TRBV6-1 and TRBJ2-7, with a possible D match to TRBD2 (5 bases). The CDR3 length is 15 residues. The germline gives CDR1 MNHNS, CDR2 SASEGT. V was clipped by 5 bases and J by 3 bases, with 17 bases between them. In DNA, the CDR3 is TGTGCCAGCAGTCCAGAGGGCCTTATAGTCTACGAGCAGTACTTC. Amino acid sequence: CASSPEGLIVYEQYF.

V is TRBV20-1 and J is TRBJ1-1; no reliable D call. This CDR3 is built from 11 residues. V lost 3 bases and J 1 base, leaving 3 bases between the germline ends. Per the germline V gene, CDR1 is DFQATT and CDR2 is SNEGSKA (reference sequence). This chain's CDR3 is CSASWNTEAFF. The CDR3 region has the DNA TGCAGTGCTAGCTGGAACACTGAAGCTTTCTTT.

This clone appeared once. The CDR3 sequence: CATGGLGDEQYF. CDR3 sequence (DNA): TGTGCCACGGGGGGCTTAGGGGACGAGCAGTACTTC. The chain couples TRBV2 to TRBJ2-7, with TRBD2 as a possible D gene (7 bases). This CDR3 spans 12 amino acids. The germline CDR1 and CDR2 sequences are SNHLY and FYNNEI. Trimming pared 10 bases from V and 5 bases from J, leaving 15 bases between.

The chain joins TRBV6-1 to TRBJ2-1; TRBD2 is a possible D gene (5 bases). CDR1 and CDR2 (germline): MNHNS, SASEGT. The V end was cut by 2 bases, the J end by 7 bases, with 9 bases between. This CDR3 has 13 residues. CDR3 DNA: TGTGCCAGCAGTGAAATAGCGAGGAATGAGCAGTTCTTC. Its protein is CASSEIARNEQFF.